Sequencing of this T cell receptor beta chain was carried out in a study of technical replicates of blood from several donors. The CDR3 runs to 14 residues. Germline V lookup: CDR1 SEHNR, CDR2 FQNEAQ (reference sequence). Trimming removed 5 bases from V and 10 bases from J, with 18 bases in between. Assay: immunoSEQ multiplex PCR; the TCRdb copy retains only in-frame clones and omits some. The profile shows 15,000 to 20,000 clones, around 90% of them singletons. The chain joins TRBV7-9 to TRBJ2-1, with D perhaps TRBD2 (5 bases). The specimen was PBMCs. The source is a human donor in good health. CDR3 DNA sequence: TGTGCCAGCAGCCAACACTGGCTAGCTGGCGAGCAGTTCTTC. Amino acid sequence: CASSQHWLAGEQFF.